This TCR beta chain comes out of a study of human T cells and chemical hapten exposure. Study summary: TCR yield per sample varied, mainly due to pooled library volumes.

As for time point: patch test 3, about 24 weeks after DPC sensitization. The sample's treatment: therapeutic diphenylcyclopropenone sensitization with weekly scalp DPC. This clonotype was observed at least ten times. One entry per CDR3 protein results from TCRdb running MiXCR on the RACE reads. Among 85,000 to 100,000 distinct CDR3 sequences listed, 27% were seen once. The origin of this receptor is a man aged 40-50 years with alopecia areata. Some clones in this sample may be carry-over from other donors' samples. Material: whole blood, obtained in connection with sensitization to the hapten diphenylcyclopropenone (DPC).

The CDR3 is CASSPGQGAYEQYF. The CDR3 region has the DNA TGTGCCAGCAGCCCTGGGCAGGGGGCTTACGAGCAGTACTTC. The chain links TRBV7-9 to TRBJ2-7, with TRBD1 matching 8 bases. Trimming cost V 5 bases and J 4 bases; bases outside gene matches: 7. Germline assignment: CDR1 SEHNR and CDR2 FQNEAQ (reference sequence). The CDR3 covers 14 residues.